The 11 T cell receptor beta chains reported below all come from one sample, sequenced in a study of healthy donors' naive CD4 and CD8 T cells. A linear amplification protocol produced the TCR libraries from roughly 0.5 ug of total RNA. MiXCR, applied by TCRdb to the reads, yields one record per CDR3 protein. There are approximately 180,000 distinct CDR3 sequences in the sample; 74% occur only once, and around 2% lies in the top ten. The sample was naive CD4+ and CD8+ T cells sorted from blood, pooled from several donors. These receptors all come from a pool of human donors in good health; the sample pools cells from several healthy donors.

The gene calls are TRBV20-1 and TRBJ2-5, with D tentatively TRBD1 (6 bases). CDR1 is DFQATT and CDR2 is SNEGSKA in the germline V gene (reference sequence). This CDR3 has 13 residues. Trimming took off 5 bases at V and 4 bases at J, with 14 bases between the two ends. The CDR3, as DNA: TGCAGTGCTGAGGACAGCATTGGAGAGACCCAGTACTTC. It yields the protein CSAEDSIGETQYF.

V and J are TRBV27 and TRBJ2-7; TRBD1 might be the D (5 bases). The DNA end is a closer match to TRBJ2-5, so the J assignment may be wrong. The CDR3 extends over 17 amino acids. CDR1 and CDR2 from the germline V gene are MNHEY and SMNVEV (reference sequence). The CDR3 DNA sequence: TGTGCCAGCAGTTTAGCTGGGTTCCAGGGTGATGGCAAGACCCAGTACTTC. This gives the protein CASSLAGFQGDGKTQYF.

The sample holds one count of this clonotype. V usage is TRBV20-1 and J usage is TRBJ1-5; TRBD1 matches at 8 bases. V was clipped by 0 bases and J by 0 bases; unmatched bases: 7. The CDR3 spans 17 residues. Germline V gene sequence: CDR1 DFQATT, CDR2 SNEGSKA (reference sequence). CDR3 protein: CSARDRGTGLSNQPQHF. CDR3 DNA: TGCAGTGCTAGAGATCGTGGGACAGGTCTTAGCAATCAGCCCCAGCATTTT.

The CDR3 nucleotides are TGTGCCAGTAGTATAGGGGCCGTTGGAGAAGCTTTCTTT. Translating gives CASSIGAVGEAFF. V gene TRBV19 combines with J gene TRBJ1-1; no firm D call. V was pared by 1 base and J by 8 bases, with 11 bases between. Per germline, CDR1 LNHDA and CDR2 SQIVND (reference sequence). There are 13 residues in the CDR3.

This clonotype showed up just a few times. The rearrangement joins TRBV15 to TRBJ1-6, with a weak D call TRBD1 (5 bases). The germline gives CDR1 LNHNV, CDR2 YYDKDF (reference sequence). With 4 bases removed from V and 4 bases from J, the gap between germline ends came to 8 bases. The CDR3 sequence is 14 residues long. The CDR3 region is CATSKTDYNSPLHF. The CDR3 coding sequence is TGTGCCACCAGCAAGACAGATTATAATTCACCCCTCCACTTT.

The genes are TRBV29-1 and TRBJ1-1, with unresolved D. This CDR3 spans 14 amino acids. CDR1 is SQVTM and CDR2 is ANQGSEA in the germline V gene. The V end lost 6 bases, the J end lost 1 base, and 15 bases lay between the germline ends. CDR3 sequence: CSVLSTRRNTEAFF. The CDR3 nucleotides read TGCAGCGTCCTTTCAACCCGACGGAACACTGAAGCTTTCTTT.

This clonotype was detected a few times. The chain has TRBV19 and TRBJ2-7; 7 nucleotides line up with TRBD1. The CDR3 is 15 amino acids. Trimming at V came to 5 bases and at J to 3 bases, leaving 10 bases not matched to a gene. Germline CDR1 reads LNHDA; CDR2 reads SQIVND (reference sequence). The CDR3 is CASSAIRDSNYEQYF. The CDR3, as DNA: TGTGCCAGTAGTGCGATCCGGGACAGCAACTACGAGCAGTACTTC.

This clonotype appeared a single time. The chain links TRBV29-1 to TRBJ2-7; TRBD1 agrees at 9 bases. Germline V gives CDR1 SQVTM, CDR2 ANQGSEA. The CDR3 has 14 amino acids. Trimming removed 5 bases from V and 6 bases from J; junction bases left unmatched: 11. The CDR3, as DNA: TGCAGCGTTACCACGGACAGGGGTCTACGCGAGCAGTACTTC. As protein: CSVTTDRGLREQYF.

V usage is TRBV6-5 and J usage is TRBJ2-1; 8 bases are shared with TRBD2. The CDR3 has 15 residues. V shed 5 bases and J 1 base; nucleotides not matched to a gene: 4. CDR1 and CDR2 (germline): MNHEY, SVGAGI. The CDR3 coding sequence is TGTGCCAGCAGTGACGTAGCGGGATCCTACAATGAGCAGTTCTTC. It translates to CASSDVAGSYNEQFF.

The chain combines TRBV6-5 with TRBJ2-1; D unclear. V was cut by 7 bases and J by 0 bases, with 16 bases left in between. The CDR3 totals 16 residues. CDR1 MNHEY and CDR2 SVGAGI come from the germline V gene. The CDR3 loop reads CASTHSLGSSYNEQFF. As DNA, the CDR3 is TGTGCCAGCACCCACAGTCTGGGTAGCTCCTACAATGAGCAGTTCTTC.

The chain joins TRBV27 to TRBJ2-1; D not resolved. The germline gives CDR1 MNHEY, CDR2 SMNVEV (reference sequence). This CDR3 comprises 14 residues. V was pared by 2 bases and J by 2 bases, with 7 bases between. The CDR3 spells CASSLVGTYNEQFF. DNA of the CDR3: TGTGCCAGCAGTTTAGTGGGAACCTACAATGAGCAGTTCTTC.